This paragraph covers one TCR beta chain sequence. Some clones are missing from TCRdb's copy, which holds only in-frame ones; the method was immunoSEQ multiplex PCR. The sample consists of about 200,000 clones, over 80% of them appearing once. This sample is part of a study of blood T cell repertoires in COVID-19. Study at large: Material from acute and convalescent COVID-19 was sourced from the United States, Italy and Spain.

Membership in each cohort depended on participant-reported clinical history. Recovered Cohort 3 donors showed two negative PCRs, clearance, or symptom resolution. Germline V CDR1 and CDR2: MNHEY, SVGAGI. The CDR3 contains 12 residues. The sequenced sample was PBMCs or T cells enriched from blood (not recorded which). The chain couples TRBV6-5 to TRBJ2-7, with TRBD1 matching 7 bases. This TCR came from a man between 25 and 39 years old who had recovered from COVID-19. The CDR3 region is CASTGNSYEQYF. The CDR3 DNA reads TGTGCTTCGACAGGGAACTCCTACGAGCAGTACTTC.